These 22 T cell receptor beta chains came from one sample sequenced in a study of T cell responses to AZD1222 COVID-19 vaccine. Profiling relied on immunoSEQ multiplex PCR, and the TCRdb table lists in-frame clones only, not all of them. This sample yields 150,000 to 180,000 clones, of which over 85% are seen a single time; 18% belongs to the top ten. Sequencing was performed on peripheral blood, taken on day 0 of AZD1222 vaccination. The receptors stem from an adult in good health.

The genes are TRBV24-1 and TRBJ2-3; D might be TRBD2 (5 bases). V was cut by 8 bases and J by 8 bases, with 22 bases left in between. Germline V gives CDR1 KGHDR, CDR2 SFDVKD. This CDR3 has 15 residues. The CDR3 reads CATTRSTSGRVTQYF. The CDR3, as DNA: TGTGCCACCACCCGTTCGACCTCGGGAAGGGTTACGCAGTATTTT.

V and J are TRBV19 and TRBJ2-2; D is undetermined. The CDR3 runs to 13 residues. Germline CDR1 reads LNHDA; CDR2 reads SQIVND (reference sequence). V lost 3 bases and J lost 8, with 10 bases in between. CDR3 amino acids: CASSIPAGGELFF. Written as DNA, the CDR3 is TGTGCCAGTAGTATCCCCGCCGGGGGGGAGCTGTTTTTT.

V is TRBV6-6 and J is TRBJ2-1; 11 bases match TRBD2. CDR1 and CDR2 (germline): MNHNY, SVGAGI (reference sequence). This CDR3 has 15 residues. V was pared by 7 bases and J by 8 bases, with 10 bases of the junction left unmatched. The CDR3 nucleotides read TGTGCCAGCACCTTAGCGGGAGGGGGGCTCTATGAGCAGTTCTTC. As protein: CASTLAGGGLYEQFF.

This rearrangement joins TRBV28 to TRBJ1-1; the D is unclear. CDR3 length equals 13 residues. V gave up 2 bases and J gave up 4 bases, with 8 bases separating them. Germline V lookup: CDR1 MDHEN, CDR2 SYDVKM. CDR3 nucleotides: TGTGCCAGCAGTTTAGCCGGTCCCACTGAAGCTTTCTTT. This translates into CASSLAGPTEAFF.

The V gene is TRBV5-5, the J gene TRBJ2-1, with a tentative D call TRBD1 (5 bases). Trimming left V 2 bases short and J 7 bases short, with 10 bases between. The CDR3 contains 13 residues. CDR1 is SGHKS, CDR2 YYEKEE, per germline (reference sequence). The CDR3 DNA sequence: TGTGCCAGCAGCTTAGGGGTTTGGAATGAGCAGTTCTTC. Residues: CASSLGVWNEQFF.

This chain links TRBV24-1 with TRBJ1-2; D remains ambiguous. V lost 4 bases to trimming and J lost 4 bases, with 6 bases between them. This CDR3 has 12 amino acids. CDR1 is KGHDR, CDR2 SFDVKD, per germline. In DNA, the CDR3 is TGTGCCACCAGTGACCCTTTCTATGGCTACACCTTC. This codes for CATSDPFYGYTF.

This clone appeared once. The chain couples TRBV3-1 (or the pseudogene TRBV3-2) to TRBJ1-3, with D perhaps TRBD1 (5 bases). Per the germline V gene, CDR1 is LGHDT and CDR2 is YNNKEL (reference sequence). This CDR3 is 17 amino acids long. The V end was cut by 0 bases, the J end by 0 bases, with 12 bases between. The CDR3 here is CASSQDPRGRSGNTIYF. Here the CDR3 DNA reads TGTGCCAGCAGCCAAGATCCCCGGGGCCGCTCTGGAAACACCATATATTTT.

J is TRBJ2-7 and V is TRBV6-5; D ambiguous. The CDR3 loop spans 15 amino acids. Per the germline V gene, CDR1 is MNHEY and CDR2 is SVGAGI. The V end was cut by 0 bases, the J end by 2 bases, with 11 bases between. The CDR3 sequence is CASSYSGHGTYEQYF. The CDR3, as DNA: TGTGCCAGCAGTTACTCGGGTCACGGAACCTACGAGCAGTACTTC.

The chain recombines TRBV28 with TRBJ1-1; the D is unclear. V was cut by 2 bases and J by 7 bases, with 8 bases left in between. CDR3 length: 12 residues. Germline CDR1 MDHEN, CDR2 SYDVKM. CDR3 amino acids: CASSLVRGEAFF. CDR3 nucleotide sequence: TGTGCCAGCAGTTTAGTCCGGGGTGAAGCTTTCTTT.

This clone was found once. V usage is TRBV28 and J usage is TRBJ1-2; D unresolved. The CDR3 is made up of 14 amino acids. Germline loops: CDR1 MDHEN, CDR2 SYDVKM. The V and J ends lost 7 bases and 4 bases respectively, with 16 bases between them. The CDR3 DNA reads as TGTGCCAGCAATCCGGGCGGGGTCCCCTATGGCTACACCTTC. Translation: CASNPGGVPYGYTF.

This chain links TRBV7-2 with TRBJ1-5; D uncertain. The germline CDR1 and CDR2 sequences are SGHTA and FQGNSA. V was shortened by 1 base and J by 5 bases, with 12 bases between the two germline ends. This CDR3 is 15 amino acids long. The chain's CDR3 is CASSLESRSDQPQHF. The DNA of the CDR3 is TGTGCCAGCAGCTTAGAGAGCAGGTCAGATCAGCCCCAGCATTTT.

This clone was seen a handful of times. V is TRBV9 and J is TRBJ2-7, with D possibly called TRBD1 or TRBD2 (5 bases each). The CDR3 spans 12 residues. V was clipped by 4 bases and J by 7 bases, with 12 bases between them. Per the germline V gene, CDR1 is SGDLS and CDR2 is YYNGEE. In DNA form, the CDR3 reads TGTGCCAGCAGCCCTACGGGGCGGGAGCAGTACTTC. This translates into CASSPTGREQYF. The full variable domain, completed using reference TRBV9 and TRBJ2-7, is DSGVTQTPKHLITATGQRVTLRCSPRSGDLSVYWYQQSLDQGLQFLIQYYNGEERAKGNILERFSAQQFPDLHSELNLSSLELGDSALYFCASSPTGREQYFGPGTRLTVT.

This clone was detected once. This chain connects TRBV6-5 to TRBJ2-1; 9 bases align to TRBD1. Germline CDR1 MNHEY, CDR2 SVGAGI. Trimming took 3 bases from V and 5 from J; bases not matched to a gene: 8. The length of the CDR3 is 16 residues. The CDR3 sequence: CASSYPSGTGNNEQFF. The CDR3 DNA is TGTGCCAGCAGTTATCCCTCCGGGACAGGGAACAATGAGCAGTTCTTC.

The chain joins TRBV5-1 to TRBJ2-1; 7 bases fit TRBD1. Trimming removed 4 bases from V and 9 bases from J; junction bases left unmatched: 7. Per the germline V gene, CDR1 is SGHRS and CDR2 is YFSETQ. This CDR3 is 13 amino acids long. CDR3 protein: CASSDRGRREQFF. CDR3 bases: TGCGCCAGCAGCGATAGGGGGCGGCGTGAGCAGTTCTTC.

This chain links TRBV11-2 with TRBJ2-3; maybe TRBD1 (6 bases). Trimming removed 5 bases from V and 6 bases from J, with 18 bases in between. The germline V gene has CDR1 SGHAT and CDR2 FQNNGV. This CDR3 has 15 residues. Here the CDR3 DNA reads TGTGCCAGCAGCCCCGAATTTACAGGGCTGGATACGCAGTATTTT. The encoded protein is CASSPEFTGLDTQYF.

This rearrangement joins TRBV7-2 to TRBJ1-1; TRBD1 matches 10 bases. Germline V gene data show CDR1 as SGHTA and CDR2 as FQGNSA. The trim removed 5 bases at V and 0 bases at J, leaving 15 bases unmatched. The CDR3 is 19 residues long. The CDR3 reads CASSPTLGQGKFMNTEAFF. The CDR3 DNA reads as TGTGCCAGCAGCCCAACTTTGGGACAGGGGAAGTTCATGAACACTGAAGCTTTCTTT.

The V call is TRBV3-1 (or the pseudogene TRBV3-2), the J call TRBJ1-2; D is unresolved. This CDR3 comprises 13 residues. V lost 4 bases, J lost 5 bases, and 11 bases lay in between. The germline V gene has CDR1 LGHDT and CDR2 YNNKEL (reference sequence). CDR3 nucleotides: TGTGCCAGCAGCCCAAGGGCGGGTTATGGCTACACCTTC. Its translation is CASSPRAGYGYTF.

This clone has a single count. The gene calls are TRBV4-1 and TRBJ1-3; D gene unclear. CDR1 MGHRA and CDR2 YSYEKL come from the germline V gene. The CDR3 runs 17 residues. Trimming took 0 bases from V and 0 from J, leaving 12 bases between them. The CDR3 region has the DNA TGCGCCAGCAGCCAAGAAGGGAACCATGGCTCTGGAAACACCATATATTTT. It yields the protein CASSQEGNHGSGNTIYF.

V and J are TRBV7-2 and TRBJ1-2, with a tentative D call TRBD1 (6 bases). V lost 4 bases to trimming and J lost 5 bases, with 14 bases between them. The CDR3 extends over 14 amino acids. The germline gives CDR1 SGHTA, CDR2 FQGNSA. This chain's CDR3 is CASSWSDSGYGYTF. CDR3 DNA sequence: TGTGCCAGCAGCTGGTCGGACAGTGGTTATGGCTACACCTTC.

The V gene is TRBV11-2, the J gene TRBJ1-4, with no clear D. The CDR3 consists of 15 residues. Deletions cut 1 base from V and 6 bases from J, with 12 bases between. The germline CDR1 and CDR2 sequences are SGHAT and FQNNGV. CDR3 DNA: TGTGCCAGCAGCTTAGGAAGCACGGTAGATGAAAAACTGTTTTTT. Protein sequence: CASSLGSTVDEKLFF.

V and J are TRBV10-2 and TRBJ1-4; unclear D gene. The V end lost 7 bases, the J end lost 6 bases, and 12 bases lay between the germline ends. Germline lookup yields CDR1 WSHSY and CDR2 SAAADI. This CDR3 spans 13 amino acids. The CDR3 region is CASTGSEDEKLFF. As DNA, the CDR3 is TGCGCCAGCACGGGGAGCGAGGATGAAAAACTGTTTTTT.

This chain joins TRBV5-6 and TRBJ1-5; unclear D gene. The germline CDR1 and CDR2 sequences are SGHDT and YYEEEE. The CDR3 extends over 15 amino acids. Deletions cut 0 bases from V and 0 bases from J, with 7 bases between. The CDR3 loop reads CASSLGQYSNQPQHF. The CDR3 DNA is TGTGCCAGCAGCTTGGGGCAGTATAGCAATCAGCCCCAGCATTTT.